The T cell receptor beta chain under discussion was sequenced for a study of blood T cell repertoires in COVID-19. CDR3 length: 13 residues. The ends were cut back, 1 base at V and 7 bases at J, with 9 bases in the middle. The V gene's germline CDR1 is SGHRS and CDR2 YFSETQ. Assay: immunoSEQ multiplex PCR; the TCRdb copy retains only in-frame clones and omits some. The sample has 200,000 to 300,000 clones; about 87% are singletons. The sequenced sample consisted of peripheral blood. The sequence was collected from a woman in her sixties or seventies with COVID-19, enrolled during active disease. V and J are TRBV5-1 and TRBJ1-5; no definite D call. The DNA of the CDR3 is TGCGCCAGCAGCTTGAACGAGGGACAGCCCCAGCATTTT. It translates to CASSLNEGQPQHF.